This TCR beta chain stems from a study of shared clonotypes between healthy human individuals (TCRdb year 2020). About the investigation overall: A few men and a couple of women, aged 18 to 49 years, made up the cohort. To estimate repertoire size and how much clonotype sharing occurs between individuals, the study deeply sequenced the blood TCR repertoires of several healthy adults. To increase sequencing depth and limit assay-specific biases, TCR repertoire library preparation and sequencing were carried out by different laboratories using diverse techniques. Per donor, leukapheresis produced somewhere between about 0.85 and 9.5 billion PBMCs. For each donor, CD4 naive and CD4 memory were each run on three plates, CD8 naive on two plates, and CD8 memory on one plate.

Using the deep immunoSEQ assay, multiplex PCR amplified TCR CDR3 regions from genomic DNA. For each cell subset, the extracted genomic DNA was distributed evenly across all wells of several immunoSEQ 96-well plates, and each plate served as one replicate. For sorted subsets, 200 to 250 ng of genomic DNA, equivalent to some 30,000 T cell genomes, went into each replicate PCR. The purified libraries were quantified using a Qubit 3.0 fluorometer, sized with a Bioanalyzer 2100, and then quantified again using the KAPA Library Quantification kit. Each immunoSEQ 96-well plate was sequenced on its own single-read 150-cycle Illumina NextSeq 550 flow cell. The original pipeline was this. The immunoSEQ output contained only junctional sequences without quality scores, so filtering could not match that applied to full-length reads. To assign V/J genes and CDR3, sequences were annotated using PyIR, a Python wrapper for IgBLAST v1.9, with IMGT germline references. Any read was removed if the V/J assignment was weak (E-value above 1e-6), the CDR3 was missing, or the read contained stop codons, out-of-frame junctions, or ambiguous translated residues. V3J clonotypes were defined as sequences sharing an identical inferred V gene, J gene, and CDR3 amino acid sequence. Percentage overlap between repertoires was calculated by dividing the number of shared unique clonotypes by the size of the smaller repertoire. Three approaches were used to assess repertoire richness: RTK rarefaction, the Chao1 estimator, and Recon v2.1 estimates of unobserved clonotypes. OLGA was used to compute generation probabilities for all TCRbeta clonotypes that the gDNA method yielded from a few donors. TCRdb retrieved this table from immuneACCESS and kept in-frame rearrangements only. Not all clones are present; in checked studies, unresolved V genes account for under half, and no reason is known for the remainder. V and J calls and clone size are copied from that table; D and trimming were computed from the DNA. This sample lists 1 million to 1.3 million clones; approximately 80% were detected once. The ten most abundant clones make up roughly 0.55% of the sample.

In the case of this clone: The antigen this receptor binds is unknown. Nothing much larger sits one base from this clone, and base qualities are not available.

Overall study outcomes, separate from this receptor: Incomplete sequencing was indicated by rarefaction of sorted-subset datasets, despite the large sequencing depth. Because the study included only a small number of donors, the genetic and exposure-history diversity represented was limited. Sampling was limited to blood, and TCR repertoires in tissue likely differ from TCR repertoires in blood. Across four donors, around 5% of naive CD4, roughly 3.5% of naive CD8, 2.3% of memory CD4, and 0.4% to 0.45% of memory CD8 clonotypes were shared. Higher generation probabilities were observed for clonotypes shared by all four sorted-subset donors than for non-shared clonotypes. Pairwise subsampling indicated that sequencing depth was expected to affect the degree of clonotype sharing among donors. Naive subsets generally had larger estimated clonotype richness than memory subsets did.

V and J are truncated by 9 bases and 4 bases respectively, leaving an intervening sequence of 15 bases. Counted from cysteine to phenylalanine, this CDR3 has 13 amino acids. The entry retains the CDR3 DNA only, 39 bases that are in frame from base 1. As encoded in the germline V gene (reference sequence), CDR1 is MNHEY while CDR2 is SMNVEV. The donors were healthy, HIV-negative adults with no recently reported acute infections or vaccinations. All donors were Caucasian adults living in Nashville, Tennessee, USA. CD4+ T cells were enriched by magnetic negative selection, after which naive cells were positively selected on CD45RA and the negative fraction was taken as the memory subset. After blood collection by leukapheresis, PBMCs were isolated using Ficoll-Histopaque density gradient centrifugation and then cryopreserved in the vapor phase of liquid nitrogen. Purity and quantity of every magnetically sorted T cell population were checked by analytical flow cytometry. Genomic DNA was isolated from every sorted fraction and measured by UV absorbance on a Nanodrop 2000c.

The source of this sequence is a man aged 18 to 29 in good health. Some clones in this sample may be carry-over from other donors' samples. Here the chain combines TRBV27 and TRBJ1-2; no D segment can be confidently identified. The sequenced sample consisted of memory CD4+ T cells from PBMCs. The cell subset or site label, read with the paper, signifies: CD45RA-negative fraction. The CDR3 region: CASSQASGYGYTF. The bases are TGTGCCAGTTCGCAGGCCAGTGGCTATGGCTACACCTTC.